This TCR beta chain emerged from a study of regulatory T cells in long-lasting Graves disease. CDR3 regions were amplified by Arm-PCR using iRepertoire HTBI primers to build TCR beta libraries. TCRdb recomputed calls from the multiplex PCR reads with MiXCR, one row per CDR3 protein. The data hold about 450,000 distinct CDR3 sequences, with around 17% observed a single time. CDR1 and CDR2 (germline): SGHAT, FQNNGV. The V end lost 6 bases, the J end lost 3 bases, and 21 bases lay between the germline ends. The CDR3 is made up of 16 amino acids. This clonotype appeared many times. The time point is: newly diagnosed GD, antithyroid drugs for less than 3 months. With RNA extracted from PBMCs as input, the TCR library was made. This sample also belongs to another study, concerning T cells in Graves' hyperthyroidism and ophthalmopathy. This second study says: First-round RT-PCR with HTBI primers amplified the TCR CDR3 region.

This chain uses TRBV11-2 with TRBJ2-7; D is uncertain. The source of this sequence is a woman aged 30 to 39 with Graves disease. The material was peripheral blood mononuclear cells (PBMCs), obtained at new diagnosis, from a patient treated with antithyroid drugs. The CDR3 DNA sequence: TGTGCCAGCAGACCCATCAGGACCCTTAAGATCTACGAGCAGTACTTC. It is translated as CASRPIRTLKIYEQYF.